This T cell receptor beta chain emerged from a study of control samples from healthy donors and cancer patients. The assay was immunoSEQ multiplex PCR, and TCRdb's table has in-frame clones only and misses some. In the table there are 90,000 to 150,000 clones, approximately 87% of which are singletons. The ends were cut back, 0 bases at V and 1 base at J, with 7 bases in the middle. CDR1 MNHEY and CDR2 SVGAGI come from the germline V gene. The CDR3 loop spans 15 amino acids. This chain connects TRBV6-5 to TRBJ1-3, with D unresolved. The sequenced sample was blood. The TCR originated in a man between 25 and 39 years old in good health. CDR3 bases: TGTGCCAGCAGTTACTCGAGTCGATCTGGAAACACCATATATTTT. This translates into CASSYSSRSGNTIYF.